These 12 T cell receptor beta chains were all obtained from the same sample, sequenced in a study of PD-1 blockade in classical Hodgkin lymphoma (dated by TCRdb to 2018 to 2021). Libraries were constructed by the immunoSEQ multiplex PCR assay. TCRdb took this table from immuneACCESS and kept in-frame rearrangements with V and J called. Such tables lack part of the clones; where checked against another copy, unresolved V genes explain under half of the gap, and the rest is unexplained. Recorded for this sample are 50,000 or so clones; about two thirds of them occurred a single time. The biggest ten clones account for about 15% of the sample. The time point label, read with the paper, signifies: cycle 2 day 1 (C2D1) of nivolumab. Every trial patient had relapsed following autologous stem cell transplantation, and prior brentuximab vedotin exposure was what differed among cohorts A, B and C. Here the sequenced sample was peripheral blood mononuclear cells (PBMCs), taken before the second cycle of nivolumab. These receptors came from a human donor with classical Hodgkin lymphoma.

The rearrangement uses TRBV2 and TRBJ2-5, with no clear D. Trimming removed 3 bases from V and 10 bases from J, with 6 bases in between. The CDR3 has 10 amino acids. The germline V gene encodes CDR1 SNHLY and CDR2 FYNNEI. The CDR3 is CASSDRNQYF. The CDR3 nucleotides are TGTGCCAGCAGTGATCGGAACCAGTACTTC.

By sample share, this clone is medium-sized. The genes are TRBV19 and TRBJ2-3; D not resolved. V lost 8 bases to trimming and J lost 1 base, with 16 bases between them. This CDR3 has 15 residues. Germline lookup yields CDR1 LNHDA and CDR2 SQIVND (reference sequence). CDR3 in DNA: TGTGCCAGTGGCTATATGACGTCAGGCACAGATACGCAGTATTTT. Encoded protein: CASGYMTSGTDTQYF.

The rearrangement uses TRBV7-9 and TRBJ1-2; perhaps TRBD1 as D (6 bases). Germline V CDR1 and CDR2: SEHNR, FQNEAQ (reference sequence). The CDR3 is 14 amino acids. V gave up 5 bases and J gave up 3 bases, with 13 bases separating them. The chain's CDR3 is CASSPSGGDYGYTF. The DNA of the CDR3 is TGTGCCAGCAGCCCCTCGGGGGGCGACTATGGCTACACCTTC.

The rearrangement uses TRBV27 and TRBJ2-3; the D gene could be TRBD1 or TRBD2 (5 bases each). Trimming removed 3 bases from V and 2 bases from J, with 30 bases in between. CDR1 is MNHEY, CDR2 SMNVEV, per germline (reference sequence). CDR3 length: 21 amino acids. The DNA of the CDR3 is TGTGCCAGCAGTTTGATAGGTGGGTGGGACGCCTACTCCTCTGACACAGATACGCAGTATTTT. Translation gives CASSLIGGWDAYSSDTDTQYF.

V gene TRBV28 combines with J gene TRBJ2-1; 8 bases line up with TRBD2. Germline-derived CDR1 and CDR2 are MDHEN and SYDVKM. The junction had 9 bases not matched to a gene; V was cut back by 6 bases and J by 8 bases. This CDR3 contains 14 residues. The CDR3 coding sequence is TGTGCCAGCAGGGGATCTAGCGGGCTCTATGAGCAGTTCTTC. Protein product: CASRGSSGLYEQFF.

The chain employs TRBV30 and TRBJ2-7; perhaps D is TRBD1 or TRBD2 (6 bases each). Germline V gene data show CDR1 as GTSNPN and CDR2 as SVGIG (reference sequence). The ends were cut back, 5 bases at V and 6 bases at J, with 14 bases in the middle. The CDR3 is 12 amino acids. The DNA of the CDR3 is TGTGCCTGGGGGGGGCTCTCTCTCGAGCAGTACTTC. Translated: CAWGGLSLEQYF. Full variable domain (rest looked up from reference TRBV30 and TRBJ2-7): SQTIHQWPATLVQPVGSPLSLECTVEGTSNPNLYWYRQAAGRGLQLLFYSVGIGQISSEVPQNLSASRPQDRQFILSSKKLLLSDSGFYLCAWGGLSLEQYFGPGTRLTVT.

The J gene is TRBJ2-1, the V gene TRBV7-9; 7 nucleotides line up with TRBD1. V shed 1 base and J 4 bases; nucleotides not matched to a gene: 4. The germline gives CDR1 SEHNR, CDR2 FQNEAQ (reference sequence). The CDR3 runs 15 residues. CDR3 nucleotide sequence: TGTGCCAGCAGCTTAGGGGACAGCCGATACAATGAGCAGTTCTTC. Translation gives CASSLGDSRYNEQFF.

This clone has just a few counts. The V and J genes are TRBV2 and TRBJ1-1; maybe TRBD1 (6 bases). Germline CDR1 and CDR2: SNHLY and FYNNEI. The CDR3 loop spans 11 amino acids. The CDR3 spells CAGGRHTEAFF. The DNA of the CDR3 is TGTGCGGGGGGCAGACACACTGAAGCTTTCTTT. Combining the CDR3 with reference TRBV2 and TRBJ1-1 gives the whole variable domain EPEVTQTPSHQVTQMGQEVILRCVPISNHLYFYWYRQILGQKVEFLVSFYNNEISEKSEIFDDQFSVERPDGSNFTLKIRSTKLEDSAMYFCAGGRHTEAFFGQGTRLTVV.

The V gene is TRBV6-5, the J gene TRBJ2-7, with D perhaps matching TRBD1 or TRBD2 (5 bases each). Trimming pared 3 bases from V and 4 bases from J, leaving 13 bases between. Germline V gene data show CDR1 as MNHEY and CDR2 as SVGAGI. The CDR3 has 14 residues. The DNA of the CDR3 is TGTGCCAGCAGTTATTCAGGGAGTGGTTACGAGCAGTACTTC. This codes for CASSYSGSGYEQYF.

J is TRBJ2-3 and V is TRBV9; D perhaps matches TRBD1 (7 bases). The CDR3 totals 17 residues. Trimming cost V 5 bases and J 4 bases, with 23 bases left between them. CDR1 and CDR2 from the germline V gene are SGDLS and YYNGEE. CDR3 in amino acids: CASSHNRGGKGPDTQYF. DNA of the CDR3: TGTGCCAGCAGTCACAACAGGGGCGGGAAGGGCCCAGATACGCAGTATTTT.

This rearrangement joins TRBV6-6 to TRBJ2-1, with 10 nucleotides matching TRBD2. The germline V gene encodes CDR1 MNHNY and CDR2 SVGAGI (reference sequence). The CDR3 length is 15 residues. Losses at the gene ends were 6 bases for V and 7 bases for J; bases not matched to a gene: 9. CDR3 in amino acids: CASSPPAGGSNEQFF. CDR3 sequence (DNA): TGTGCCAGCAGCCCACCAGCGGGAGGGTCGAATGAGCAGTTCTTC.

This clone was observed a handful of times. This chain links TRBV11-2 with TRBJ1-1; no definite D call. Germline values: CDR1 SGHAT, CDR2 FQNNGV. V was cut by 1 base and J by 1 base, with 1 base left in between. This CDR3 is built from 12 residues. The CDR3 DNA sequence: TGTGCCAGCAGCTTAGCGAACACTGAAGCTTTCTTT. Translation gives CASSLANTEAFF. Combining the CDR3 with reference TRBV11-2 and TRBJ1-1 gives the whole variable domain EAGVAQSPRYKIIEKRQSVAFWCNPISGHATLYWYQQILGQGPKLLIQFQNNGVVDDSQLPKDRFSAERLKGVDSTLKIQPAKLEDSAVYLCASSLANTEAFFGQGTRLTVV.